The 9 T cell receptor beta chains reported below all come from one sample, sequenced in a study of cytomegalovirus exposure and HLA in healthy donors. 60 Vbeta and 13 Jbeta primers were used in PCR. Repertoires were generated with immunoSEQ multiplex PCR, while TCRdb's copy carries only in-frame clones and drops some. The data hold 90,000 to 150,000 clones, with less than 90% observed a single time. Sample: PBMCs. The receptors shown here come from a man aged 50 to 59 in good health and CMV-seronegative.

The chain combines TRBV6-6 with TRBJ1-2; TRBD1 matches at 10 bases. Germline CDR1 reads MNHNY; CDR2 reads SVGAGI (reference sequence). The CDR3 has 15 residues. The V gene end was trimmed by 2 bases and the J gene end by 6 bases; junction bases not matched to a gene: 6. The chain's CDR3 is CASSYVFGQGDGYTF. CDR3 nucleotides: TGTGCCAGCAGTTACGTGTTCGGACAGGGGGATGGCTACACCTTC.

The rearrangement links TRBV5-6 to TRBJ2-7; 9 bases fit TRBD2. CDR3 length: 16 amino acids. The junction had 9 bases not matched to a gene; V was cut back by 4 bases and J by 1 base. Germline assignment: CDR1 SGHDT and CDR2 YYEEEE. CDR3: CASSPGGAGGSYEQYF. The CDR3 DNA follows: TGTGCCAGCAGCCCTGGCGGAGCGGGAGGTTCCTACGAGCAGTACTTC.

V gene TRBV11-1 combines with J gene TRBJ2-5; the D gene is possibly TRBD2 (6 bases). V was clipped by 5 bases and J by 5 bases, with 21 bases between them. Germline V gene sequence: CDR1 SGHAT, CDR2 FQDESV (reference sequence). This CDR3 is 16 amino acids long. In DNA, the CDR3 is TGTGCCAGCAGCCAAGGGCGGGGAGGCGGTCGGGAGACCCAGTACTTC. Protein: CASSQGRGGGRETQYF.

The CDR3 here is CASSFWTGASTDTQYF. The CDR3 coding sequence is TGTGCCAGCAGCTTCTGGACAGGGGCTAGCACAGATACGCAGTATTTT. This chain links TRBV13 with TRBJ2-3, with TRBD1 matching 9 bases. The V gene's germline CDR1 is PRHDT and CDR2 FYEKMQ (reference sequence). The trim removed 3 bases at V and 0 bases at J, leaving 4 bases unmatched. The CDR3 has 16 amino acids.

This chain links TRBV6-4 with TRBJ2-1, with 9 positions matching TRBD2. This CDR3 is built from 13 residues. In germline, CDR1 is MRHNA, CDR2 SNTAGT. V trimming: 3 bases; J trimming: 15 bases; junction bases outside the gene matches: 9. The CDR3, as DNA: TGTGCCAGCAGTGATAGCGGGAGCTCGGGGAGGTTCTTC. This gives the protein CASSDSGSSGRFF.

In its sample, this clone was seen a few times. CDR3 residues: CAISQDYHSYEQYF. The CDR3 region has the DNA TGTGCCATCAGTCAGGACTACCACTCCTACGAGCAGTACTTC. V is TRBV10-3 and J is TRBJ2-7; possibly TRBD2 for D (6 bases). Deletions cut 5 bases from V and 0 bases from J, with 11 bases between. The germline V gene encodes CDR1 ENHRY and CDR2 SYGVKD. The CDR3 runs 14 residues.

The chain joins TRBV7-3 to TRBJ2-2; the D is unclear. Germline loops: CDR1 SGHTA, CDR2 FQGTGA. The CDR3 runs to 15 residues. V lost 5 bases and J 6 bases, leaving 16 bases between the germline ends. In nucleotides, the CDR3 is TGTGCCAGCAGCCCCCGAGGAAGAGTCGCCGGGGAGCTGTTTTTT. Translation gives CASSPRGRVAGELFF.

The chain carries TRBV19 and TRBJ1-2; maybe TRBD1 (5 bases). This CDR3 is built from 14 residues. Germline CDR1 is LNHDA and CDR2 is SQIVND (reference sequence). The V gene lost 3 bases and the J gene lost 4 bases, with 12 bases spanning the gap. CDR3 nucleotides: TGTGCCAGTAGTATGGGGCAGGTGTTCTATGGCTACACCTTC. It translates to CASSMGQVFYGYTF.

The chain carries TRBV19 and TRBJ2-1; no reliable D call. The germline V gene has CDR1 LNHDA and CDR2 SQIVND (reference sequence). V was trimmed by 1 base and J by 5 bases, leaving 6 bases between them. This CDR3 is 13 amino acids long. The CDR3: CASSIGANNEQFF. The CDR3 DNA reads as TGTGCCAGTAGTATAGGGGCCAACAATGAGCAGTTCTTC. Based on the CDR3 plus reference TRBV19 and TRBJ2-1, the full variable domain is DGGITQSPKYLFRKEGQNVTLSCEQNLNHDAMYWYRQDPGQGLRLIYYSQIVNDFQKGDIAEGYSVSREKKESFPLTVTSAQKNPTAFYLCASSIGANNEQFFGPGTRLTVL.